The 14 T cell receptor beta chains listed next were all sequenced from one sample in a study of cytomegalovirus exposure and HLA in healthy donors. In the PCR, 60 Vbeta and 13 Jbeta primers were used. TCRdb's copy holds only in-frame clones and misses some; the assay was immunoSEQ multiplex PCR. The table shows about 150,000 clones, with approximately 78% occurring only once. Sequenced sample: PBMCs. The receptors derive from a woman aged 45 to 65 in good health and CMV-seropositive.

This clone was seen just once. This rearrangement joins TRBV6-6 to TRBJ1-6; TRBD1 agrees at 7 bases. This CDR3 region has 16 residues. Looked up from germline, CDR1 is MNHNY and CDR2 is SVGAGI (reference sequence). V was clipped by 5 bases and J by 2 bases; unmatched bases: 6. The CDR3 sequence is CASSTRTGPYNSPLHF. The CDR3 nucleotides read TGTGCCAGCAGTACCAGGACAGGCCCCTATAATTCACCCCTCCACTTT.

The genes are TRBV6-5 and TRBJ1-1; maybe TRBD1 (5 bases). The CDR3 runs to 16 residues. Germline CDR1 is MNHEY and CDR2 is SVGAGI. Trimming removed 4 bases from V and 2 bases from J, with 17 bases in between. The CDR3: CASSLVLGGSNTEAFF. The CDR3 DNA sequence: TGTGCCAGCAGTTTGGTCCTCGGGGGGAGCAACACTGAAGCTTTCTTT.

The V call is TRBV19, the J call TRBJ1-1; D is uncertain. The V gene's germline CDR1 is LNHDA and CDR2 SQIVND (reference sequence). The CDR3 is 15 residues long. The V end lost 4 bases, the J end lost 4 bases, and 16 bases lay between the germline ends. The CDR3 sequence is CASSTDTVSRTEAFF. CDR3 DNA: TGTGCCAGTAGTACCGACACTGTATCTCGCACTGAAGCTTTCTTT.

This clone was recorded only once. The chain couples TRBV5-1 to TRBJ2-5, with 8 bases that match TRBD1. The CDR3 contains 15 residues. Germline V gene lookup returns CDR1 SGHRS and CDR2 YFSETQ. Trimming removed 4 bases from V and 5 bases from J; junction bases left unmatched: 10. For the CDR3, the DNA is TGCGCCAGCAGCATTATAGGACAGGGAAGGGAGACCCAGTACTTC. Its translation is CASSIIGQGRETQYF.

The gene calls are TRBV29-1 and TRBJ1-2; TRBD1 matches 7 bases. Germline V gene sequence: CDR1 SQVTM, CDR2 ANQGSEA. The ends lost 7 bases at V and 4 bases at J; junction bases unmatched: 6. This CDR3 region has 12 residues. The CDR3 reads CSADRVIYGYTF. Here the CDR3 DNA reads TGCAGCGCCGACAGGGTCATCTATGGCTACACCTTC.

The chain combines TRBV5-4 with TRBJ2-3, with 9 positions matching TRBD2. The V segment lost 0 bases and the J segment 3 bases; nucleotides outside the gene matches: 2. The CDR3 has 15 amino acids. Germline V lookup: CDR1 SGHNT, CDR2 YYREEE (reference sequence). The CDR3 sequence: CASSLEGLATDTQYF. CDR3 bases: TGTGCCAGCAGCTTGGAGGGACTAGCTACAGATACGCAGTATTTT.

J is TRBJ2-3 and V is TRBV7-9; no firm D call. V was trimmed by 1 base and J by 0 bases, leaving 11 bases between them. The CDR3 spans 16 residues. Germline lookup yields CDR1 SEHNR and CDR2 FQNEAQ (reference sequence). CDR3 DNA sequence: TGTGCCAGCAGCTTAGGGGTTAGCACTAGCACAGATACGCAGTATTTT. Translated, it gives CASSLGVSTSTDTQYF. The full variable domain, rest sourced from reference TRBV7-9 and TRBJ2-3, is DTGVSQNPRHKITKRGQNVTFRCDPISEHNRLYWYRQTLGQGPEFLTYFQNEAQLEKSRLLSDRFSAERPKGSFSTLEIQRTEQGDSAMYLCASSLGVSTSTDTQYFGPGTRLTVL.

CDR3 sequence reads: CASSLGQRAGELFF. CDR3 nucleotides: TGCGCCAGCAGCTTGGGGCAGCGGGCCGGGGAGCTGTTTTTT. This chain uses TRBV5-1 with TRBJ2-2; D is perhaps TRBD2 (6 bases). The germline V gene encodes CDR1 SGHRS and CDR2 YFSETQ. The CDR3 loop spans 14 amino acids. Trimming removed 0 bases from V and 6 bases from J, with 9 bases in between.

The CDR3 region is CASSFQDNYNSPLHF. CDR3 nucleotides: TGTGCCAGCAGTTTTCAGGACAACTATAATTCACCCCTCCACTTT. The rearrangement joins TRBV27 to TRBJ1-6; D might be TRBD1 (5 bases). Germline V gene data show CDR1 as MNHEY and CDR2 as SMNVEV (reference sequence). This CDR3 comprises 15 residues. V was pared by 3 bases and J by 3 bases, with 9 bases between.

V usage is TRBV6-4 and J usage is TRBJ2-1; 10 bases are a match to TRBD2. V shed 4 bases, J shed 5 bases, and the junction held 2 bases outside the gene matches. The germline V gene encodes CDR1 MRHNA and CDR2 SNTAGT. The CDR3 covers 14 residues. DNA for the CDR3: TGTGCCAGCAGTGTTAGCGGGGGGAACAATGAGCAGTTCTTC. It encodes CASSVSGGNNEQFF.

The rearrangement uses TRBV5-4 and TRBJ2-5, with 7 bases lining up with TRBD1. Germline CDR1 and CDR2: SGHNT and YYREEE (reference sequence). This CDR3 is 14 amino acids long. With V trimmed by 4 bases and J by 4 bases, 7 bases remained unmatched. Here the CDR3 DNA reads TGTGCCAGCAGCCCCTCGGGACAGCGAGAGACCCAGTACTTC. Translating gives CASSPSGQRETQYF. The full variable domain, completed using reference TRBV5-4 and TRBJ2-5, is ETGVTQSPTHLIKTRGQQVTLRCSSQSGHNTVSWYQQALGQGPQFIFQYYREEENGRGNFPPRFSGLQFPNYSSELNVNALELDDSALYLCASSPSGQRETQYFGPGTRLLVL.

This clone has just a few counts. The rearrangement joins TRBV6-4 to TRBJ1-6; D may be TRBD1 (5 bases). The V gene's germline CDR1 is MRHNA and CDR2 SNTAGT. The V end was cut by 0 bases, the J end by 6 bases, with 9 bases between. The CDR3 contains 15 residues. For the CDR3, the DNA is TGTGCCAGCAGTGACTCGGGGCCGGTTAATTCACCCCTCCACTTT. Translated, it gives CASSDSGPVNSPLHF.

Concerning this clone: Distinct nucleotide sequences in the sample also encode this CDR3. The chain has TRBV27 and TRBJ1-6; D not certain. The length of the CDR3 is 14 residues. V dropped 0 bases and J dropped 6 bases, with 6 bases sitting between them. Looked up from germline, CDR1 is MNHEY and CDR2 is SMNVEV (reference sequence). The CDR3 nucleotides are TGTGCCAGCAGTTTATCACTCCCTAATTCACCCCTCCACTTT. Amino acids: CASSLSLPNSPLHF.

The genes are TRBV27 and TRBJ2-3; D possibly corresponds to TRBD2 (6 bases). V was shortened by 2 bases and J by 0 bases, with 9 bases between the two germline ends. The CDR3 covers 15 residues. The germline V gene encodes CDR1 MNHEY and CDR2 SMNVEV (reference sequence). CDR3 protein: CASSLQAGSTDTQYF. For the CDR3, the DNA is TGTGCCAGCAGTTTACAGGCGGGGAGCACAGATACGCAGTATTTT.